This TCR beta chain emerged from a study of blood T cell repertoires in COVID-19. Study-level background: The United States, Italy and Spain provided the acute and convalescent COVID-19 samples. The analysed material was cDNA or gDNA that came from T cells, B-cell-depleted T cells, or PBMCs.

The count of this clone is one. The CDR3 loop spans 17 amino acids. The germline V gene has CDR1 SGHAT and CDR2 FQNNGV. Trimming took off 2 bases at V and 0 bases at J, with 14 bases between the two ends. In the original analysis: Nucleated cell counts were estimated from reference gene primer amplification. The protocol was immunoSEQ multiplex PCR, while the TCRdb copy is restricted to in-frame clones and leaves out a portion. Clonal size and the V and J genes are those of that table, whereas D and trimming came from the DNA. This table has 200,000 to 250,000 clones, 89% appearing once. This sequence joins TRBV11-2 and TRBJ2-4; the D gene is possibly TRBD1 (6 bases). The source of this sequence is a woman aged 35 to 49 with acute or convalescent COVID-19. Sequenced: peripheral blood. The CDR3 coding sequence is TGTGCCAGCAGCTTACGCTCAGGGGTACCAGCCAAAAACATTCAGTACTTC. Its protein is CASSLRSGVPAKNIQYF.